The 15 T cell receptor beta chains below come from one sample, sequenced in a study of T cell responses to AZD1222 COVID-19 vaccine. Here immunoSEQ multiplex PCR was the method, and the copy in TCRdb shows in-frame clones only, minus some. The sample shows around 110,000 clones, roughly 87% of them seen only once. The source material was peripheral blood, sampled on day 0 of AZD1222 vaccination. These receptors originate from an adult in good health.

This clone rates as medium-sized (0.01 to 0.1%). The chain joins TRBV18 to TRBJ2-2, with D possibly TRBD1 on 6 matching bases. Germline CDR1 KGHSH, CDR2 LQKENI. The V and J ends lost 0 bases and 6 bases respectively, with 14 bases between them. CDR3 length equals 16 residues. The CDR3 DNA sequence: TGTGCCAGCTCACCACCGATAACAGGGCGACCCGGGGAGCTGTTTTTT. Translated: CASSPPITGRPGELFF.

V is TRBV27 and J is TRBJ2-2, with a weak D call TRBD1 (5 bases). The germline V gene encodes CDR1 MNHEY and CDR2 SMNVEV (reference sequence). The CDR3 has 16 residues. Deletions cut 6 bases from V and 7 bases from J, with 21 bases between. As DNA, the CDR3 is TGTGCCAGCAGCCCCCACTCGCGCGGCCAGGGCGGGGAGCTGTTTTTT. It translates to CASSPHSRGQGGELFF.

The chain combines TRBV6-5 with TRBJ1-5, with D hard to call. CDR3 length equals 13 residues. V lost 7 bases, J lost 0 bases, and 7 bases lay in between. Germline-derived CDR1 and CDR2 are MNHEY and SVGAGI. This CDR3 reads CASITSSNQPQHF. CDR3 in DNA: TGTGCCAGCATAACCAGTAGCAATCAGCCCCAGCATTTT.

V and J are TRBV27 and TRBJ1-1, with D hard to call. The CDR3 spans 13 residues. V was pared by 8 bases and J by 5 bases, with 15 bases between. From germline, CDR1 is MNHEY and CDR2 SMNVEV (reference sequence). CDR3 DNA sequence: TGTGCCAGCGCCGTCGGACCTTTTACTGAAGCTTTCTTT. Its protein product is CASAVGPFTEAFF.

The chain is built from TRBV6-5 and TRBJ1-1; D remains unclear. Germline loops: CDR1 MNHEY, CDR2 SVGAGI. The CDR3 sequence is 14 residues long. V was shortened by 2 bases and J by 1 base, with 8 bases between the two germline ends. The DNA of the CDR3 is TGTGCCAGCAGTTACGAAGAGGGGAACACTGAAGCTTTCTTT. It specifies CASSYEEGNTEAFF.

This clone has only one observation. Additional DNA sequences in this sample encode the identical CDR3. CDR3 in DNA: TGTGCCAGCAGCGTAGGTTATGGCTACACCTTC. This translates into CASSVGYGYTF. The J gene is TRBJ1-2, the V gene TRBV9; unclear D gene. Germline V gene sequence: CDR1 SGDLS, CDR2 YYNGEE. V lost 0 bases and J lost 5, with 2 bases in between. The CDR3 is made up of 11 amino acids.

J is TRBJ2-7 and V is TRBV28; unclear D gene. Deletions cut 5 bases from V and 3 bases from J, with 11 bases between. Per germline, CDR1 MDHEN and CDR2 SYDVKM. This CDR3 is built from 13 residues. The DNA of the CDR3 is TGTGCCAGCAGTCCCCCCGCAGACTACGAGCAGTACTTC. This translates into CASSPPADYEQYF. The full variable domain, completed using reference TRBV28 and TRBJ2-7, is DVKVTQSSRYLVKRTGEKVFLECVQDMDHENMFWYRQDPGLGLRLIYFSYDVKMKEKGDIPEGYSVSREKKERFSLILESASTNQTSMYLCASSPPADYEQYFGPGTRLTVT.

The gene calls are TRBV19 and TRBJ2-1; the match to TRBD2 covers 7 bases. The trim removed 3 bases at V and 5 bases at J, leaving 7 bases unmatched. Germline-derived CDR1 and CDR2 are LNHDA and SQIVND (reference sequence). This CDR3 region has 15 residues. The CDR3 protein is CASSILTSTDNEQFF. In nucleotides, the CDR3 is TGTGCCAGTAGTATCCTGACTAGCACCGACAATGAGCAGTTCTTC.

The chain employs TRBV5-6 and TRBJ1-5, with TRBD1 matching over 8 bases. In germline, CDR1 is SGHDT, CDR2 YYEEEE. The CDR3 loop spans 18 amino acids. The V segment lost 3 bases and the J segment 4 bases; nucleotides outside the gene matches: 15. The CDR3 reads CASSSTLGQGAKNQPQHF. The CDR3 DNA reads TGTGCCAGCAGCTCGACCTTAGGCCAGGGGGCGAAAAATCAGCCCCAGCATTTT.

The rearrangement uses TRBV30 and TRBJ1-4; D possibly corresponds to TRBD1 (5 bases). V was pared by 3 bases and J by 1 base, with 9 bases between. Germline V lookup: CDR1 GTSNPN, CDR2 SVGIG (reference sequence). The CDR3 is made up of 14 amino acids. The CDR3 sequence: CAWSRQQTNEKLFF. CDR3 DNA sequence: TGTGCCTGGAGCAGACAGCAAACTAATGAAAAACTGTTTTTT.

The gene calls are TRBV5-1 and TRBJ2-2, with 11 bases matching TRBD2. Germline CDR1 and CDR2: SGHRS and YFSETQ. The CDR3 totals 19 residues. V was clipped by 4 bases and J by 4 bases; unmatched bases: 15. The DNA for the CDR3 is TGCGCCAGCAGCCCTCGTGGCCTAGCGGGAGGCGCAGGCACCGGGGAGCTGTTTTTT. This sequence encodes CASSPRGLAGGAGTGELFF.

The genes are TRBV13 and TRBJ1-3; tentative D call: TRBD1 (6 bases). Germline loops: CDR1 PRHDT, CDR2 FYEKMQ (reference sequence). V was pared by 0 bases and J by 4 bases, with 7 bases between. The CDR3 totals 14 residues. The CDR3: CASSLGQGGNTIYF. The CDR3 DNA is TGTGCCAGCAGCTTAGGCCAGGGGGGAAACACCATATATTTT.

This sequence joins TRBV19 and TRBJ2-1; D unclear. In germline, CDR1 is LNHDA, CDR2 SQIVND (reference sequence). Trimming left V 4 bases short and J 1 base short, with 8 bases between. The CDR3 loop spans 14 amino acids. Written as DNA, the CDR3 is TGTGCCAGTAGTAGAGCGAAGTCCTACAATGAGCAGTTCTTC. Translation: CASSRAKSYNEQFF. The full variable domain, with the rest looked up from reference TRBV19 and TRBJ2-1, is DGGITQSPKYLFRKEGQNVTLSCEQNLNHDAMYWYRQDPGQGLRLIYYSQIVNDFQKGDIAEGYSVSREKKESFPLTVTSAQKNPTAFYLCASSRAKSYNEQFFGPGTRLTVL.

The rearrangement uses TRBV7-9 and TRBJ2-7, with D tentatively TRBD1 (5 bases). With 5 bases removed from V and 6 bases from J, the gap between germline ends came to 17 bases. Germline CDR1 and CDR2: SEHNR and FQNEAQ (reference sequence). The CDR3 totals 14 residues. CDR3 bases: TGTGCCAGCAGCACCCGACAGTATCTTAGCGAGCAGTACTTC. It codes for CASSTRQYLSEQYF.

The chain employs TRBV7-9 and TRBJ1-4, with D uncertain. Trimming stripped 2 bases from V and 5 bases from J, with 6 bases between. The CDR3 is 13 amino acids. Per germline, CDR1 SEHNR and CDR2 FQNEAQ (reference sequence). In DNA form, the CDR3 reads TGTGCCAGCAGCTTACACGACAATGAAAAACTGTTTTTT. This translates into CASSLHDNEKLFF.